These 9 T cell receptor beta chains came from one sample sequenced in a study of naive and memory T cell subsets (TCRdb year 2017). Libraries were made using 5' RACE. Instrument used: Illumina MiSeq. The ligated cDNA was amplified in four rounds of PCR with nested alpha and beta constant region primers together with the SP2 primer. TCRdb's own reprocessing of the public reads used fastp at Q25 and MiXCR and kept productive beta chains. Each CDR3 protein appears once, grouped with its most common genes and DNA. Within this sample are around 56,000 distinct CDR3 sequences, with more than 7.5% of them counted one time only. Of the sample, more than 7.5% is held by the ten largest clones. The study described a robust, sensitive protocol for amplifying, sequencing and analyzing TCRs, using 3' ligation of a UMI-containing oligonucleotide to TCR cDNA. These receptors all come from a female donor in good health.

A few counts support this clonotype. The CDR3, as DNA: TGTGCCAGCGCGGGACCCTTGGGAGGAAACACCATATATTTT. Its protein product is CASAGPLGGNTIYF. The V and J genes are TRBV28 and TRBJ1-3; D is possibly TRBD1 (5 bases). Per the germline V gene, CDR1 is MDHEN and CDR2 is SYDVKM. This CDR3 region has 14 residues. The V and J ends lost 8 bases and 4 bases respectively, with 15 bases between them.

This clonotype was detected ten times or more. This chain joins TRBV29-1 and TRBJ1-1; D is perhaps TRBD1 (5 bases). Trimming pared 4 bases from V and 4 bases from J, leaving 10 bases between. This CDR3 has 12 amino acids. CDR1 is SQVTM, CDR2 ANQGSEA, per germline. The CDR3 sequence is CSVAGAGTEAFF. The CDR3, as DNA: TGCAGCGTTGCTGGGGCTGGCACTGAAGCTTTCTTT. The whole variable domain, filled in from reference TRBV29-1 and TRBJ1-1, reads SAVISQKPSRDICQRGTSLTIQCQVDSQVTMMFWYRQQPGQSLTLIATANQGSEATYESGFVIDKFPISRPNLTFSTLTVSNMSPEDSSIYLCSVAGAGTEAFFGQGTRLTVV.

This clonotype showed up just a few times. The chain is built from TRBV18 and TRBJ2-5; D remains ambiguous. CDR3 length equals 13 residues. Germline V gene lookup returns CDR1 KGHSH and CDR2 LQKENI. Trimming removed 1 base at V and 4 bases at J, with 7 bases between. CDR3 DNA: TGTGCCAGCTCACCACGGCTCGGAGAGACCCAGTACTTC. This encodes CASSPRLGETQYF.

This clonotype showed up many times. This chain connects TRBV4-1 to TRBJ1-5; D uncertain. Trimming left V 0 bases short and J 2 bases short, with 5 bases between. The length of the CDR3 is 14 residues. From germline, CDR1 is MGHRA and CDR2 YSYEKL. CDR3 loop: CASSQDRGNQPQHF. CDR3 sequence (DNA): TGCGCCAGCAGCCAAGATAGGGGCAATCAGCCCCAGCATTTT.

This clonotype was seen repeatedly, ten times or more. The chain recombines TRBV7-9 with TRBJ1-5; 9 bases are shared with TRBD1. Germline V gene sequence: CDR1 SEHNR, CDR2 FQNEAQ (reference sequence). The ends lost 5 bases at V and 0 bases at J; junction bases unmatched: 14. The CDR3 is made up of 19 amino acids. This CDR3 reads CASSQNTDRGSYSNQPQHF. In DNA, the CDR3 is TGTGCCAGCAGCCAGAACACGGACAGGGGATCTTATAGCAATCAGCCCCAGCATTTT.

This clonotype was counted at least ten times. V is TRBV6-5 and J is TRBJ1-2; D possibly corresponds to TRBD1 (6 bases). CDR1 and CDR2 from the germline V gene are MNHEY and SVGAGI. Trimming left V 6 bases short and J 3 bases short, with 17 bases between. The CDR3 loop spans 15 amino acids. The CDR3 loop reads CASSLRGPHHYGYTF. CDR3 DNA sequence: TGTGCCAGCAGCCTACGGGGGCCTCACCACTATGGCTACACCTTC.

This clonotype was detected ten times or more. V usage is TRBV6-5 and J usage is TRBJ2-3; 7 nucleotides align to TRBD1. With 1 base clipped from V and 6 bases from J, the junction kept 7 bases outside the gene matches. The CDR3 contains 15 residues. In germline, CDR1 is MNHEY, CDR2 SVGAGI. CDR3 amino acids: CASSYLGGEGDTQYF. The CDR3 DNA sequence: TGTGCCAGCAGTTACTTAGGGGGCGAAGGGGATACGCAGTATTTT.

This clonotype was seen ten or more times. The chain joins TRBV5-1 to TRBJ2-3, with D perhaps TRBD1 (5 bases). V gave up 0 bases and J gave up 2 bases, with 7 bases separating them. The CDR3 length is 14 residues. Per the germline V gene, CDR1 is SGHRS and CDR2 is YFSETQ. As DNA, the CDR3 is TGCGCCAGCAGCTTGGGGACAACCACAGATACGCAGTATTTT. Protein product: CASSLGTTTDTQYF.

The chain is built from TRBV4-1 and TRBJ1-2; tentatively, D is TRBD1 (6 bases). This CDR3 is built from 17 residues. Germline V gene sequence: CDR1 MGHRA, CDR2 YSYEKL. Trimming took 1 base from V and 0 from J, leaving 15 bases between them. The chain's CDR3 is CASSQVSGEAANYGYTF. The CDR3, as DNA: TGCGCCAGCAGCCAAGTCTCAGGGGAGGCGGCTAACTATGGCTACACCTTC.